This is a list of T cell receptor beta chains from one sample in a study of T-cell memory formation after mild COVID-19. TCRdb re-analysed the 5' RACE reads in MiXCR, keeping a single row per CDR3 protein. The sample includes roughly 300,000 distinct CDR3 sequences, over 7% of them seen just once. The sequenced material came from PBMCs or a T cell subset sorted from them (not recorded which). These receptors were collected from a man aged 18 to 30 who had mild COVID-19 (a few samples of this study predate the infection). Cell type and time point are not known. Both conserved end residues are trimmed from each CDR3.

v_call,cdr3_aa
TRBV7-6,ASSSPGQGAWDTDTQY
TRBV7-3,ASSPTSGGLNEQF
TRBV15,ATSDPAGYQETQY
TRBV11-2,ASIQGLSSGANVLT
TRBV6-5,ASSYWGQGGEKLF
TRBV5-5,ASSLEASRETQY
TRBV20-1,SARDRIASYEQY
TRBV7-8,ASSSTLTSGYEQY
TRBV7-2,ASSLGVEARGTQY
TRBV5-1,ASSGWTSGNTDTQY
TRBV21-1,ASKGRSNNEQF
TRBV4-3,ASSPTGLSYEQY
TRBV7-2,ASSFTENSYNEQF
TRBV5-6,ASSLNRDSAF
TRBV7-9,ASSPGQQLRNSPLH
TRBV5-1,ASSVSGGSVTGELF
TRBV11-3,ASSGGGQIEDTQY
TRBV19,ASSTLVATYNSHLH
TRBV7-2,ASSSAGRGVATNEKLF
TRBV9,ASSYGTAEETQY
TRBV18,ASSPPNGYGVRDPQY
TRBV10-2,ASTRTGFGEQF
TRBV4-2,ASSHNRGDQPQH
TRBV12-3/TRBV12-4,ASSFALAANNQPQH
TRBV18,ASSPQSVQETQY
TRBV10-3,AISGAGTAETQY
TRBV11-2,ASSLVRGQNTGELF
TRBV2,ASSVRGRGGGTEAF
TRBV7-2,ASSLISGGWGTQY
TRBV7-6,ASSLAEHQPQH
TRBV6-5,AAGTPAYEQY
TRBV4-1,ASSQVRLVRNGELF
TRBV6-2/TRBV6-3,ASASGPAYEQY
TRBV7-9,ASTLDRGTYEQY
TRBV7-2,ASSSRRGSPDTQY
TRBV12-3/TRBV12-4,ASSSRGRFYEQY
TRBV7-2,ASSFGGGAKI
TRBV7-2,ASSSGNRVETQY
TRBV20-1,SARRGAGQPQH
TRBV30,AWSEIDEQF
TRBV7-2,ASRQPGQGSDEQY
TRBV7-3,ASSLKWGTSYNEQF
TRBV3-1,ASSQARLAGLDTQY
TRBV5-1,ASSLDPTGEKLF